These 12 T cell receptor beta chains came from one sample sequenced in a study of blood T cell repertoires in COVID-19. Produced via immunoSEQ multiplex PCR; TCRdb's table is partial and in-frame only. The sample holds about 310,000 clones, around 89% seen once. Sequencing was carried out using peripheral blood. The receptors derive from a woman aged 40 to 50 with COVID-19, enrolled during active disease.

CDR3 residues: CASSPRAGRRYGYTF. CDR3 nucleotides: TGTGCCAGCAGCCCCCGGGCCGGGAGGCGCTATGGCTACACCTTC. V and J are TRBV7-2 and TRBJ1-2, with no clear D. CDR1 is SGHTA, CDR2 FQGNSA, per germline. The CDR3 spans 15 residues. V was cut by 5 bases and J by 4 bases, with 17 bases left in between.

This chain uses TRBV19 with TRBJ1-1, with D possibly matching TRBD1 (5 bases). From germline, CDR1 is LNHDA and CDR2 SQIVND (reference sequence). Deletions cut 4 bases from V and 5 bases from J, with 11 bases between. This CDR3 has 13 residues. The CDR3 sequence is CASSTNRITEAFF. CDR3 DNA: TGTGCCAGTAGTACAAACAGGATTACTGAAGCTTTCTTT.

In its sample, this clone was seen a few times. The V call is TRBV7-9, the J call TRBJ1-3; D remains unclear. The CDR3 is 13 residues long. CDR1 SEHNR and CDR2 FQNEAQ come from the germline V gene (reference sequence). The V end lost 5 bases, the J end lost 9 bases, and 14 bases lay between the germline ends. The CDR3 DNA reads as TGTGCCAGCAGCCCCGAGCCGGGTAGCACCATATATTTT. Translated, it gives CASSPEPGSTIYF.

In its sample, this clone was seen a few times. V gene TRBV6-5 combines with J gene TRBJ2-1; 11 positions match TRBD2. The V segment lost 4 bases and the J segment 9 bases; nucleotides outside the gene matches: 11. Germline V CDR1 and CDR2: MNHEY, SVGAGI. The CDR3 totals 16 residues. The CDR3 spells CASSSVSGGASGEQFF. The CDR3 nucleotides are TGTGCCAGCAGTTCGGTTAGCGGGGGGGCTTCTGGTGAGCAGTTCTTC.

The CDR3 reads CASSSTGAQPQHF. In DNA, the CDR3 is TGTGCCAGCAGTTCAACAGGGGCTCAGCCCCAGCATTTT. The chain employs TRBV6-5 and TRBJ1-5; 7 bases match TRBD1. Germline V lookup: CDR1 MNHEY, CDR2 SVGAGI. This CDR3 has 13 residues. J lost 6 bases, V lost 4 bases, and 3 bases had no gene match.

V and J are TRBV4-3 and TRBJ1-1, with D perhaps TRBD1 (6 bases). Germline V CDR1 and CDR2: LGHNA, YSLEER. This CDR3 has 14 amino acids. Trimming pared 0 bases from V and 4 bases from J, leaving 9 bases between. The CDR3 sequence: CASSQDRGGTEAFF. DNA for the CDR3: TGCGCCAGCAGCCAAGATAGGGGGGGCACTGAAGCTTTCTTT.

The V call is TRBV7-6, the J call TRBJ1-5; 7 bases agree with TRBD1. The CDR3 is made up of 15 amino acids. Trimming took 5 bases from V and 4 from J; bases not matched to a gene: 8. Per the germline V gene, CDR1 is SGHVS and CDR2 is FNYEAQ. This CDR3 is CASSPGTVSNQPQHF. DNA for the CDR3: TGTGCCAGCAGCCCCGGGACAGTCAGTAATCAGCCCCAGCATTTT.

The rearrangement joins TRBV7-3 to TRBJ1-2, with D perhaps TRBD1 (6 bases). CDR3 length: 15 residues. CDR1 is SGHTA and CDR2 is FQGTGA in the germline V gene. V was trimmed by 5 bases and J by 3 bases, leaving 16 bases between them. CDR3 sequence reads: CASSPGGGADYGYTF. CDR3 nucleotides: TGTGCCAGCAGCCCCGGGGGGGGCGCTGACTATGGCTACACCTTC.

This clone was found once. The chain uses TRBV19 and TRBJ2-1; D might be TRBD2 (5 bases). V lost 3 bases, J lost 6 bases, and 12 bases lay in between. Germline lookup yields CDR1 LNHDA and CDR2 SQIVND (reference sequence). This CDR3 has 14 residues. The CDR3 sequence is CASSIRSGSNEQFF. The CDR3 DNA sequence: TGTGCCAGTAGTATTAGGTCGGGGTCCAATGAGCAGTTCTTC.

V gene TRBV27 combines with J gene TRBJ1-5; 7 nucleotides align to TRBD1. Germline CDR1 is MNHEY and CDR2 is SMNVEV (reference sequence). This CDR3 is built from 17 residues. The ends lost 5 bases at V and 2 bases at J; junction bases unmatched: 12. The CDR3 sequence: CASSQRATGIGNQPQHF. CDR3 nucleotides: TGTGCCAGCAGTCAAAGGGCGACAGGGATAGGCAATCAGCCCCAGCATTTT.

The rearrangement joins TRBV27 to TRBJ1-2; 8 bases match TRBD1. The J segment lost 4 bases and the V segment lost 3 bases, leaving 1 base of the junction unmatched. This CDR3 comprises 13 residues. Germline V lookup: CDR1 MNHEY, CDR2 SMNVEV (reference sequence). CDR3 in amino acids: CASSLTGVYGYTF. The CDR3 coding sequence is TGTGCCAGCAGTTTGACAGGGGTCTATGGCTACACCTTC.

The gene calls are TRBV7-3 and TRBJ2-2; D not certain. Looked up from germline, CDR1 is SGHTA and CDR2 is FQGTGA. The length of the CDR3 is 12 residues. The V end was cut by 8 bases, the J end by 6 bases, with 10 bases between. CDR3 region: CASRYGAGELFF. CDR3 sequence (DNA): TGTGCCAGCCGATACGGTGCCGGGGAGCTGTTTTTT.